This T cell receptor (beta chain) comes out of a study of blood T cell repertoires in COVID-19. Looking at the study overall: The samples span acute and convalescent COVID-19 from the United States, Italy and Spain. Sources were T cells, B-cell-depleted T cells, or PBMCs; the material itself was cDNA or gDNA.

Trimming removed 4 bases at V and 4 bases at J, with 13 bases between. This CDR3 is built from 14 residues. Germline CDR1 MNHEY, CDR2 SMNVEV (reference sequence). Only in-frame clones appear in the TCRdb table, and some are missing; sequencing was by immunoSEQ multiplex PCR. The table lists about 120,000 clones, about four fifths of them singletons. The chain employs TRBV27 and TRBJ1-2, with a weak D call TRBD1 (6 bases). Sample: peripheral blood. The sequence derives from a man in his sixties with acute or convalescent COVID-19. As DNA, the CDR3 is TGTGCCAGCAGTTACGGACCAGGGGCCTATGGCTACACCTTC. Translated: CASSYGPGAYGYTF.